This is a list of T cell receptor beta chains from one sample in a study of T cells in Graves' hyperthyroidism and ophthalmopathy. TCRdb passed the multiplex PCR reads through MiXCR, listing each CDR3 protein once. The profile covers 500,000 to 750,000 distinct CDR3 sequences, with 40% to 55% appearing a single time and roughly 8.2% taken by the ten largest. Input material: peripheral blood or thyroid tissue (not recorded which). The receptors shown here come from a woman aged 18-29 years with Graves' hyperthyroidism. Each CDR3 is given with its conserved first and last residue. Each record gives: V gene, D gene, clone size, J gene, CDR3 protein, CDR3 DNA. D genes are given only for firm matches. Some rows have no size entry. The others give once, few or many, or a class for an expanded clone.

>TRBV27|.|.|TRBJ2-7
CASKGTHEQYF
TGTGCCAGCAAAGGGACCCACGAGCAGTACTTC
>TRBV7-3|TRBD1|.|TRBJ1-6
CASSKTGTGRPNSPLHF
TGTGCCAGCAGCAAGACCGGGACAGGGCGGCCTAATTCACCCCTCCACTTT
>TRBV19|TRBD1|many|TRBJ1-5
CASRTRDRVNQPQHF
TGTGCCAGTAGAACCCGGGACAGGGTCAATCAGCCCCAGCATTTT
>TRBV2|.|many|TRBJ2-5
CASGGQIQETQYF
TGTGCCAGCGGAGGACAGATACAAGAGACCCAGTACTTC
>TRBV10-2|.|many|TRBJ2-7
CASSEYGTEQYF
TGCGCCAGCAGTGAATACGGTACCGAGCAGTACTTC
>TRBV29-1|TRBD1|.|TRBJ1-2
CSAAKTGGYTF
TGCAGCGCCGCCAAGACAGGGGGCTACACCTTC
>TRBV5-1|TRBD1|few|TRBJ2-5
CASSSTGDRETQYF
TGCGCCAGCAGTTCGACAGGGGACAGGGAGACCCAGTACTTC
>TRBV7-9|.|many|TRBJ1-2
CASSGGLAGGYTF
TGTGCCAGCAGCGGGGGCCTGGCGGGTGGCTACACCTTC
>TRBV19|.|.|TRBJ1-2
CASSIGRDDGYTF
TGTGCCAGTAGTATTGGACGGGATGATGGCTACACCTTC
>TRBV2|TRBD2|.|TRBJ2-5
CASSRIASGKGETQYF
TGTGCCAGCAGCCGAATCGCTAGCGGGAAGGGAGAGACCCAGTACTTC
>TRBV7-9|TRBD1|.|TRBJ2-7
CASSPDRGANEQYF
TGTGCCAGCAGCCCGGACAGGGGAGCCAACGAGCAGTACTTC
>TRBV7-2|.|many|TRBJ2-2
CASSLLRGEDTGELFF
TGTGCCAGCAGCTTACTTCGAGGGGAAGACACCGGGGAGCTGTTTTTT
>TRBV29-1|.|.|TRBJ1-2
CSQDHGGGYGYTF
TGCAGCCAAGATCACGGGGGTGGCTATGGCTACACCTTC
>TRBV12-3/TRBV12-4|TRBD1|.|TRBJ1-2
CASSPTGGRRYGYTF
TGTGCCAGCAGTCCCACAGGGGGGCGACGGTATGGCTACACCTTC
>TRBV20-1|.|many|TRBJ1-1
CSAARGHLNTEAFF
TGCAGTGCTGCCCGGGGCCATTTGAACACTGAAGCTTTCTTT
>TRBV5-1|TRBD2|.|TRBJ2-3
CASSVTSGIPTDTQYF
TGCGCCAGCAGCGTGACTAGCGGGATTCCCACAGATACGCAGTATTTT
>TRBV7-9|TRBD1|many|TRBJ1-2
CASSLGQEAFNYGYTF
TGTGCCAGCAGCCTAGGACAGGAGGCCTTTAACTATGGCTACACCTTC
>TRBV9|.|once|TRBJ2-7
CASSVAGAFNEQYF
TGTGCCAGCAGCGTAGCGGGGGCTTTTAACGAGCAGTACTTC
>TRBV2|TRBD1|.|TRBJ1-2
CASSEDRGGYTF
TGTGCCAGCAGTGAGGACAGGGGGGGCTACACCTTC
>TRBV7-2|.|many|TRBJ2-7
CASSLAQGTYYEQYF
TGTGCCAGCAGCTTAGCACAGGGAACATATTACGAGCAGTACTTC
>TRBV27|.|.|TRBJ1-4
CASRETEEKLSF
TGTGCCAGCAGGGAGACGGAGGAAAAACTGTCTTTT
>TRBV24-1|.|.|TRBJ2-6
CATSGPTEANVLTF
TGCGCCACCAGTGGCCCGACAGAAGCTAACGTCCTGACTTTC
>TRBV7-2|TRBD1|many|TRBJ1-1
CAGSFRDRGEAFF
TGTGCCGGCAGCTTCCGGGACAGGGGTGAAGCTTTCTTT
>TRBV24-1|.|.|TRBJ1-5
CATSFGGDQPQHF
TGTGCCACCAGTTTCGGAGGAGATCAGCCCCAGCATTTT
>TRBV4-2|TRBD1|.|TRBJ2-7
CASGVGQGMNEQYF
TGTGCCAGCGGCGTGGGACAGGGGATGAACGAGCAGTACTTC
>TRBV5-4|TRBD1|few|TRBJ1-1
CASSPGTGGFMNTEAFF
TGTGCCAGCAGCCCCGGGACAGGGGGGTTCATGAACACTGAAGCTTTCTTT
>TRBV7-2|.|many|TRBJ2-7
CASSLGFGYEQYF
TGTGCCAGCAGCTTAGGGTTCGGCTACGAGCAGTACTTC
>TRBV7-6|.|.|TRBJ2-5
CASGGVETQYF
TGTGCCAGCGGAGGCGTGGAGACCCAGTACTTC
>TRBV10-3|.|.|TRBJ2-7
CAIRSLQGPLYEQYF
TGTGCCATCAGGTCCCTCCAGGGTCCTCTCTACGAGCAGTACTTC
>TRBV29-1|TRBD1|.|TRBJ1-1
CSVEDRVSPEAFF
TGCAGCGTTGAGGACAGGGTGAGCCCTGAAGCTTTCTTT
>TRBV2|.|.|TRBJ2-7
CAIQWGPEQYF
TGTGCCATCCAGTGGGGCCCCGAGCAGTACTTC
>TRBV29-1|.|.|TRBJ2-7
CSLARNERYEQYF
TGCAGCTTAGCCAGGAACGAACGATACGAGCAGTACTTC
>TRBV30|TRBD1|few|TRBJ1-1
CAWRTGLNTEAFF
TGTGCCTGGAGGACAGGGCTAAACACTGAAGCTTTCTTT
>TRBV12-3/TRBV12-4|.|.|TRBJ2-7
CASSVEDRVYEQYF
TGTGCCAGCAGCGTAGAGGATAGGGTTTACGAGCAGTACTTC
>TRBV15|.|once|TRBJ2-7
CATSRALLREQYF
TGTGCCACCAGCAGAGCTCTCCTACGGGAGCAGTACTTC
>TRBV15|.|.|TRBJ2-3
CATSRVAASTDTQYF
TGTGCCACCAGCAGAGTGGCAGCTAGCACAGATACGCAGTATTTT